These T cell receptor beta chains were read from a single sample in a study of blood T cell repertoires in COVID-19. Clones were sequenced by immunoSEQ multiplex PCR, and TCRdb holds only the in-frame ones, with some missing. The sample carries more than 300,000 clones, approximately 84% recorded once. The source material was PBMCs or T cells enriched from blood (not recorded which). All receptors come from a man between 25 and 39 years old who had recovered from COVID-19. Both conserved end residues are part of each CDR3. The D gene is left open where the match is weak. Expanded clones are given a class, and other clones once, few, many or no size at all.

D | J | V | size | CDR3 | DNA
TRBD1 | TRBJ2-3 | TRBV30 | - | CACNTGGATDTQYF | TGTGCCTGTAATACAGGGGGAGCCACAGATACGCAGTATTTT
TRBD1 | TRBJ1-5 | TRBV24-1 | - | CATSDRAGGVQPQHF | TGTGCCACCAGTGATAGGGCAGGGGGCGTACAGCCCCAGCATTTT
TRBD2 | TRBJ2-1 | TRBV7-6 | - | CASSLVGGDPSEQFF | TGTGCCAGCAGCTTAGTCGGGGGGGACCCCTCTGAGCAGTTCTTC
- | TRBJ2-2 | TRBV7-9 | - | CASSLGLSTGELFF | TGTGCCAGCAGCTTAGGGCTTTCTACCGGGGAGCTGTTTTTT
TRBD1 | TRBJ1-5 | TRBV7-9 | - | CASSSSGGGNQPQHF | TGTGCCAGCAGCTCTTCAGGGGGTGGCAATCAGCCCCAGCATTTT
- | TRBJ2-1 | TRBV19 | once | CASSPSGVAYNEQFF | TGTGCCAGTAGTCCTTCGGGAGTCGCTTACAATGAGCAGTTCTTC
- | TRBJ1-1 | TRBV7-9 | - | CASSTPGTEAFF | TGTGCCAGCAGCACCCCGGGAACTGAAGCTTTCTTT
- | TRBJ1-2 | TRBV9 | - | CASRDDSYGYTF | TGTGCCAGCAGAGACGACAGCTATGGCTACACCTTC
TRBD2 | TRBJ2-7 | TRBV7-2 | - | CASSLGIIGLAGGYEQYF | TGTGCCAGCAGCTTGGGGATAATTGGACTAGCGGGAGGTTACGAGCAGTACTTC
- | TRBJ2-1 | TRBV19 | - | CASSITGPSMEQFF | TGTGCCAGTAGTATAACTGGGCCCTCCATGGAGCAGTTCTTC
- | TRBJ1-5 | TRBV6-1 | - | CASSDLTNQPQHF | TGTGCCAGCAGTGATTTGACAAATCAGCCCCAGCATTTT
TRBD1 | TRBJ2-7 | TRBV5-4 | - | CASSLESGGYEQYF | TGTGCCAGCAGCTTGGAGTCAGGGGGTTACGAGCAGTACTTC
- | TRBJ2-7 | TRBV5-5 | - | CASSSGQTYEQYF | TGTGCCAGCAGCTCCGGACAGACCTACGAGCAGTACTTC
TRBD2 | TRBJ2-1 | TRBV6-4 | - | CASSDSAGAVFNEQFF | TGTGCCAGCAGTGACTCGGCGGGAGCAGTCTTTAATGAGCAGTTCTTC
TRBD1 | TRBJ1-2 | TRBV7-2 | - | CASSLMRRRGVSYGFYTF | TGTGCCAGCAGCTTAATGCGTCGCAGGGGGGTATCTTACGGGTTCTACACCTTC
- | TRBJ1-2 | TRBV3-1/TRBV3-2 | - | CASSQAGRGRDYGYTF | TGTGCCAGCAGCCAAGCAGGGCGCGGGAGGGACTATGGCTACACCTTC
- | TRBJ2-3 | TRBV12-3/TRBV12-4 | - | CASTPGRDTQYF | TGTGCCAGCACCCCTGGGAGGGATACGCAGTATTTT
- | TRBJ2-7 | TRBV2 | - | CASYRADSYEQYF | TGTGCCAGCTATCGAGCGGACTCCTACGAGCAGTACTTC
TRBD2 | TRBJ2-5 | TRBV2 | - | CASIWTRGGKETQYF | TGTGCCAGCATATGGACTCGGGGGGGCAAAGAGACCCAGTACTTC
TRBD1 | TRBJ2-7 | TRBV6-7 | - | CASSYSPGQGLVCGEFYEQYF | TGTGCCAGCAGTTACTCGCCGGGACAGGGTTTGGTCTGCGGTGAGTTCTACGAGCAGTACTTC
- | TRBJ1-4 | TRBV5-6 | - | CASTLGGATNEKLFF | TGTGCCAGCACCCTGGGGGGGGCAACTAATGAAAAACTGTTTTTT
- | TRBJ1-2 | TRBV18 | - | CASSPGGSGYTF | TGTGCCAGCTCACCGGGGGGTTCTGGCTACACCTTC
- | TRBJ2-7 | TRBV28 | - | CASSFSGRGAITEQYF | TGTGCCAGCAGTTTTAGCGGTCGGGGGGCGATAACCGAGCAGTACTTC
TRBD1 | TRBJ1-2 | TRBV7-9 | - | CASSPRQGPGDGYTF | TGTGCCAGCAGCCCCCGACAGGGACCGGGGGATGGCTACACCTTC
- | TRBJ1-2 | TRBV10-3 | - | CAISESKGGGSYTF | TGTGCCATCAGTGAGTCCAAGGGAGGTGGCAGCTACACCTTC
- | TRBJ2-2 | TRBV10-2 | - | CASTAGVSSTGELFF | TGCGCCAGCACCGCAGGGGTCTCGAGCACCGGGGAGCTGTTTTTT
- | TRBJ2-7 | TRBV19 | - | CASEKTGSREQYF | TGTGCCAGTGAAAAAACAGGGTCGCGCGAGCAGTACTTC
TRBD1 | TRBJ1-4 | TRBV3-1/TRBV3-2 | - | CASSRTGQGHEKLFF | TGTGCCAGCAGCCGGACGGGACAGGGTCATGAAAAACTGTTTTTT
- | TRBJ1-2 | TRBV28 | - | CASSLEGGLYGYTF | TGTGCCAGCAGTCTTGAGGGAGGGCTCTATGGCTACACCTTC
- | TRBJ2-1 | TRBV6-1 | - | CASSEAHGRSYNEQFF | TGTGCCAGCAGTGAAGCGCACGGGAGATCCTACAATGAGCAGTTCTTC
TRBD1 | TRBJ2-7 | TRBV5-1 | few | CASSVGTGPYEQYF | TGCGCCAGCAGCGTCGGGACAGGACCCTACGAGCAGTACTTC
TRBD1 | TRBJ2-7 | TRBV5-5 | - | CASSLEQGRGEQYF | TGTGCCAGCAGCTTGGAACAGGGGAGAGGCGAGCAGTACTTC
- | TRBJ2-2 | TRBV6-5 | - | CASSSRGGVRTGELFF | TGTGCCAGCAGTTCCCGGGGAGGCGTGAGGACCGGGGAGCTGTTTTTT
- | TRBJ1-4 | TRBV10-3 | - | CAIKPGQGAEKLFF | TGTGCCATCAAGCCGGGACAAGGGGCTGAAAAACTGTTTTTT
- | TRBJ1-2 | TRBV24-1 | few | CATSEATGYDGYTF | TGTGCCACCAGTGAAGCTACAGGTTATGATGGCTACACCTTC